The 22 T cell receptor beta chains below all came from one sample that was sequenced in a study of CD8+CD57+ T cells in acquired aplastic anemia. Genomic DNA provided the template from which TCR beta VDJ and CDR3 profiles were obtained. TCRdb used MiXCR to reprocess the reads, holding one entry per CDR3 protein. The sample holds 180,000 or so distinct CDR3 sequences, around 63% seen once. CD8+CD57+ cell expansion, shown by flow cytometry, had occurred in the patients selected for sequencing. The sequencing input was sorted CD4+, CD8+, or CD8+CD57+ T cells (not recorded which) from PBMCs. The receptors stem from a human donor with aplastic anemia.

The chain recombines TRBV19 with TRBJ2-3; the D is unclear. In germline, CDR1 is LNHDA, CDR2 SQIVND (reference sequence). V lost 6 bases, J lost 4 bases, and 14 bases lay in between. The CDR3 sequence is 14 residues long. CDR3 sequence (DNA): TGTGCCAGTAGCAGTTTCGGAGCATCAGATACGCAGTATTTT. The encoded protein is CASSSFGASDTQYF.

This clonotype was observed a single time. No conserved phenylalanine or tryptophan ends this CDR3, so it is likely a read error. V gene TRBV7-3 combines with J gene TRBJ2-1, with TRBD1 identical over 9 bases. The germline gives CDR1 SGHTA, CDR2 FQGTGA. CDR3 length: 14 residues. The CDR3, as DNA: TGTGCCAGGAGCTTCGGGACAGGGAGCAATGAGCAGTTCCTC. This sequence encodes CARSFGTGSNEQFL.

This clonotype appeared once. The chain combines TRBV20-1 with TRBJ1-4; 7 nucleotides align to TRBD1. Germline V CDR1 and CDR2: DFQATT, SNEGSKA (reference sequence). The CDR3 loop spans 15 amino acids. The junction had 13 bases not matched to a gene; V was cut back by 4 bases and J by 8 bases. The chain's CDR3 is CSAIPEGQMWEKLFF. The DNA of the CDR3 is TGCAGTGCTATTCCGGAGGGACAGATGTGGGAAAAACTGTTTTTT.

The gene calls are TRBV7-2 and TRBJ2-7; no clear D gene. Germline values: CDR1 SGHTA, CDR2 FQGNSA. V was trimmed by 8 bases and J by 2 bases, leaving 7 bases between them. The CDR3 spans 11 residues. The CDR3 region has the DNA TGTGCCAGCGGCTCCACCTACGAGCAGTACTTC. It yields the protein CASGSTYEQYF. The full variable domain, rest sourced from reference TRBV7-2 and TRBJ2-7, is GAGVSQSPSNKVTEKGKDVELRCDPISGHTALYWYRQSLGQGLEFLIYFQGNSAPDKSGLPSDRFSAERTGGSVSTLTIQRTQQEDSAVYLCASGSTYEQYFGPGTRLTVT.

The chain employs TRBV7-9 and TRBJ2-7; 10 bases line up with TRBD1. Looked up from germline, CDR1 is SEHNR and CDR2 is FQNEAQ (reference sequence). There are 15 residues in the CDR3. Losses at the gene ends were 4 bases for V and 9 bases for J; bases not matched to a gene: 12. As DNA, the CDR3 is TGTGCCAGCAGCTACCCGGGACAGGGGAACTGTAGGCAGTACTTC. Amino acids: CASSYPGQGNCRQYF. Looking up the rest from reference TRBV7-9 and TRBJ2-7 gives the full variable domain: DTGVSQNPRHKITKRGQNVTFRCDPISEHNRLYWYRQTLGQGPEFLTYFQNEAQLEKSRLLSDRFSAERPKGSFSTLEIQRTEQGDSAMYLCASSYPGQGNCRQYFGPGTRLTVT.

This clonotype was found many times. The chain joins TRBV19 to TRBJ1-1; D possibly corresponds to TRBD1 (6 bases). CDR1 is LNHDA and CDR2 is SQIVND in the germline V gene (reference sequence). The CDR3 length is 13 residues. V dropped 6 bases and J dropped 4 bases, with 12 bases sitting between them. CDR3 coding DNA: TGTGCCAGTAGGCTTTCAGGGGCCACTGAAGCTTTCTTT. It is translated as CASRLSGATEAFF.

This clonotype was observed a handful of times. This chain uses TRBV11-2 with TRBJ1-6, with D perhaps matching TRBD1 (5 bases). Germline V gives CDR1 SGHAT, CDR2 FQNNGV. V lost 4 bases and J 10 bases, leaving 20 bases between the germline ends. The CDR3 extends over 16 amino acids. The CDR3 here is CASSSRTVLGGSPLHF. The CDR3 bases are TGTGCCAGCAGCTCCCGGACGGTTCTGGGGGGATCACCCCTCCACTTT. Combining the CDR3 with reference TRBV11-2 and TRBJ1-6 gives the whole variable domain EAGVAQSPRYKIIEKRQSVAFWCNPISGHATLYWYQQILGQGPKLLIQFQNNGVVDDSQLPKDRFSAERLKGVDSTLKIQPAKLEDSAVYLCASSSRTVLGGSPLHFGNGTRLTVT.

This clonotype came up a few times. The chain joins TRBV5-5 to TRBJ1-3, with D hard to call. Germline values: CDR1 SGHKS, CDR2 YYEKEE (reference sequence). V was clipped by 0 bases and J by 0 bases, with 4 bases between them. The CDR3 extends over 14 amino acids. The CDR3 here is CASSLGGSGNTIYF. The CDR3 coding sequence is TGTGCCAGCAGCTTGGGGGGCTCTGGAAACACCATATATTTT.

This clonotype ranks as large. This chain joins TRBV9 and TRBJ1-6; D uncertain. V was trimmed by 6 bases and J by 7 bases, leaving 8 bases between them. The length of the CDR3 is 12 residues. In germline, CDR1 is SGDLS, CDR2 YYNGEE. The CDR3 nucleotides read TGTGCCAGCAACGCTCCGAATTCACCCCTCCACTTT. Its translation: CASNAPNSPLHF.

V usage is TRBV5-1 and J usage is TRBJ1-3; possibly TRBD1 for D (5 bases). V dropped 5 bases and J dropped 0 bases, with 9 bases sitting between them. The germline V gene has CDR1 SGHRS and CDR2 YFSETQ. This CDR3 has 14 amino acids. The CDR3 region is CASSGANSGNTIYF. Written as DNA, the CDR3 is TGCGCCAGCAGTGGGGCTAACTCTGGAAACACCATATATTTT. Based on the CDR3 plus reference TRBV5-1 and TRBJ1-3, the full variable domain is KAGVTQTPRYLIKTRGQQVTLSCSPISGHRSVSWYQQTPGQGLQFLFEYFSETQRNKGNFPGRFSGRQFSNSRSEMNVSTLELGDSALYLCASSGANSGNTIYFGEGSWLTVV.

The chain joins TRBV19 to TRBJ2-7, with D perhaps matching TRBD2 (5 bases). Between the trimmed V and J ends, which lost 10 bases and 6 bases, there was a span of 19 bases. This CDR3 has 13 residues. The germline gives CDR1 LNHDA, CDR2 SQIVND (reference sequence). CDR3: CATMDSPLGEQYF. CDR3 nucleotides: TGTGCCACTATGGACTCGCCCCTCGGCGAGCAGTACTTC.

The chain joins TRBV20-1 to TRBJ1-1; 7 nucleotides match TRBD1. V trimming: 6 bases; J trimming: 2 bases; junction bases outside the gene matches: 6. Germline assignment: CDR1 DFQATT and CDR2 SNEGSKA (reference sequence). The CDR3 sequence is 13 residues long. CDR3 in DNA: TGCAGTGCCCACCAGGGGGATAACACTGAAGCTTTCTTT. Translating it yields CSAHQGDNTEAFF.

This clonotype was counted a few times. The rearrangement links TRBV2 to TRBJ1-1; D ambiguous. V lost 2 bases, J lost 1 base, and 8 bases lay in between. The CDR3 is 14 residues long. From germline, CDR1 is SNHLY and CDR2 FYNNEI. CDR3 protein: CASSEWTANTEAFF. The CDR3 DNA follows: TGTGCCAGCAGTGAATGGACGGCGAACACTGAAGCTTTCTTT.

The chain links TRBV20-1 to TRBJ2-7; 10 bases align to TRBD1. This CDR3 region has 14 residues. Trimming took 5 bases from V and 0 from J; bases not matched to a gene: 4. The germline V gene has CDR1 DFQATT and CDR2 SNEGSKA (reference sequence). The CDR3 sequence: CSAADRGRSYEQYF. CDR3 nucleotide sequence: TGCAGTGCTGCCGACAGGGGGCGCTCCTACGAGCAGTACTTC.

The V call is TRBV7-9, the J call TRBJ1-6, with D maybe TRBD1 (6 bases). Germline V gene sequence: CDR1 SEHNR, CDR2 FQNEAQ (reference sequence). The CDR3 extends over 16 amino acids. V was cut by 1 base and J by 7 bases, with 14 bases left in between. CDR3 DNA sequence: TGTGCCAGCAGCTTAGACAGGGACACCGTAAATTCACCCCTCCACTTT. This gives the protein CASSLDRDTVNSPLHF.

The V and J genes are TRBV10-1 and TRBJ1-6; TRBD1 matches at 7 bases. Germline CDR1 reads WNHNN; CDR2 reads SYGVQD (reference sequence). The CDR3 has 18 amino acids. This CDR3 reads CGPRAVTRQGRFSSPLHF. CDR3 in DNA: TGCGGCCCCCGAGCAGTGACACGACAGGGACGTTTTAGTTCACCCCTCCACTTT.

The chain couples TRBV20-1 to TRBJ2-7, with D tentatively TRBD1 (8 bases). CDR1 and CDR2 (germline): DFQATT, SNEGSKA (reference sequence). This CDR3 comprises 17 residues. V lost 0 bases and J lost 4, with 22 bases in between. The chain's CDR3 is CSARDNRGGDRSYEQYF. The CDR3 DNA is TGCAGTGCTAGAGATAACCGAGGGGGGGACAGGTCTTACGAGCAGTACTTC.

This sequence joins TRBV20-1 and TRBJ2-7; TRBD1 might be the D (6 bases). Germline V lookup: CDR1 DFQATT, CDR2 SNEGSKA (reference sequence). This CDR3 spans 12 amino acids. V was shortened by 6 bases and J by 2 bases, with 11 bases between the two germline ends. DNA for the CDR3: TGCAGTGCAAGCCGGGACACCTACGAGCAGTACTTC. Its translation: CSASRDTYEQYF.

The CDR3 nucleotides read TGTGCCAGCATGGCTCACTCGGATCAGCCCCAGCATTTT. Protein: CASMAHSDQPQHF. V usage is TRBV6-2 or TRBV6-3 and J usage is TRBJ1-5; D gene unclear. The V gene's germline CDR1 is MNHEY and CDR2 SVGEGT. This CDR3 is built from 13 residues. V was shortened by 7 bases and J by 5 bases, with 12 bases between the two germline ends.

The CDR3 DNA sequence: TGTGCCAGCAGTGACGGGGCGGGGGGGCCTGGAGATACGCAGTATTTT. It encodes CASSDGAGGPGDTQYF. The rearrangement joins TRBV2 to TRBJ2-3, with TRBD2 matching 9 bases. The CDR3 is 16 residues long. Unmatched junction bases numbered 9, after V lost 3 bases and J lost 5 bases. The germline V gene has CDR1 SNHLY and CDR2 FYNNEI.

V gene TRBV19 combines with J gene TRBJ2-1; no clear D. CDR1 is LNHDA, CDR2 SQIVND, per germline (reference sequence). The CDR3 is made up of 11 amino acids. V was trimmed by 4 bases and J by 8 bases, leaving 6 bases between them. CDR3 DNA sequence: TGTGCCAGTAGTAGGGGTGATGAGCAGTTCTTC. It is translated as CASSRGDEQFF.

The rearrangement links TRBV24-1 to TRBJ1-4; TRBD1 aligns across 10 bases. There are 15 residues in the CDR3. V shed 4 bases and J 7 bases; nucleotides not matched to a gene: 5. CDR1 is KGHDR and CDR2 is SFDVKD in the germline V gene. The CDR3 spells CATSESGTGVEKLFF. CDR3 in DNA: TGTGCCACCAGTGAGTCCGGGACAGGGGTTGAAAAACTGTTTTTT.